This is a list of T cell receptor beta chains from one sample in a study of metastatic and nonmetastatic thyroid tumors. TCRdb re-called the PCR reads through MiXCR. The sample lists roughly 70,000 clones, roughly 18% seen once, with 10% to 15% in the top ten. The source material was blood. The receptor source for this set is a female donor with papillary thyroid cancer or a benign thyroid nodule (not recorded which). Some clones in this sample may be carry-over from other donors' samples. The CDR3 runs from the conserved cysteine through the conserved F or W. D genes are given only for firm matches. Size is stated for part of the rows, as once, few or many counts, or as a class when the clone is expanded.

J gene: TRBJ2-2; clone size: many; V gene: TRBV3-1; D gene: TRBD1; CDR3 DNA: TGTGCCAGCAGCCAATATACCGGGACAGGGGGAGCTGCCGGGGAGCTGTTTTTT; CDR3 protein: CASSQYTGTGGAAGELFF
J gene: TRBJ1-1; clone size: many; V gene: TRBV14; D gene: .; CDR3 DNA: TGTGCCAGCAGCCAAGATTGGCGGGGCACTGAAGCTTTCTTT; CDR3 protein: CASSQDWRGTEAFF
J gene: TRBJ1-1; clone size: many; V gene: TRBV30; D gene: .; CDR3 DNA: TGTGCCTGGAACCTACAAACAGGGATCGACACTGAAGCTTTCTTT; CDR3 protein: CAWNLQTGIDTEAFF
J gene: TRBJ2-7; clone size: .; V gene: TRBV11-3; D gene: .; CDR3 DNA: TGTGCCAGCAGCTATAGACAGAGAAGCTCCTACGAGCAGTACTTC; CDR3 protein: CASSYRQRSSYEQYF
J gene: TRBJ1-2; clone size: .; V gene: TRBV27; D gene: .; CDR3 DNA: TGTGCCAGCAGACCAACGGACAGCGGATCTTCGGGGGGCTACACCTTC; CDR3 protein: CASRPTDSGSSGGYTF
J gene: TRBJ1-1; clone size: many; V gene: TRBV7-3; D gene: TRBD1; CDR3 DNA: TGTGCCAGCAGCCCTTTGGGACAGGGGGGAAAAGCTTTCTTT; CDR3 protein: CASSPLGQGGKAFF
J gene: TRBJ2-7; clone size: many; V gene: TRBV6-1; D gene: TRBD2; CDR3 DNA: TGTGCCAGCAGTCCGGGACTAGCGGGAGGTCACTACGAGCAGTACTTC; CDR3 protein: CASSPGLAGGHYEQYF
J gene: TRBJ1-6; clone size: many; V gene: TRBV10-2; D gene: TRBD1; CDR3 DNA: TGCGCCAGCAGTCCAGCCTCACAGGGGGAATCACCCCTCCACTTT; CDR3 protein: CASSPASQGESPLHF
J gene: TRBJ2-7; clone size: many; V gene: TRBV6-5; D gene: .; CDR3 DNA: TGTGCCAGCAGTTACTCGCGGGCGGACTCCTACGAGCAGTACTTC; CDR3 protein: CASSYSRADSYEQYF
J gene: TRBJ1-1; clone size: few; V gene: TRBV12-3/TRBV12-4; D gene: TRBD1; CDR3 DNA: TGTGCCAGCAGGGACAGGGGGGCCTTTGAAGCTTTCTTT; CDR3 protein: CASRDRGAFEAFF
J gene: TRBJ2-7; clone size: .; V gene: TRBV6-1; D gene: TRBD2; CDR3 DNA: TGTGCCAGCAGCAGGTCTCAGCGGGGGGGATACGAGCAGTACTTC; CDR3 protein: CASSRSQRGGYEQYF
J gene: TRBJ1-3; clone size: .; V gene: TRBV28; D gene: TRBD1; CDR3 DNA: TGTGCCAGCAGGCGCCCAGGGGGGATGACCTCTGGAAAAACCATATATTTT; CDR3 protein: CASRRPGGMTSGKTIYF
J gene: TRBJ1-2; clone size: .; V gene: TRBV7-8; D gene: .; CDR3 DNA: TGTGCCAGCAGCTTACCGGGATCCTATGGCTACACCTTC; CDR3 protein: CASSLPGSYGYTF
J gene: TRBJ1-5; clone size: many; V gene: TRBV28; D gene: .; CDR3 DNA: TGTGCCAGCACCAGAGACAGAAATCAGCCCCAGCATTTT; CDR3 protein: CASTRDRNQPQHF
J gene: TRBJ1-1; clone size: .; V gene: TRBV20-1; D gene: .; CDR3 DNA: TGCAGTGCTAAGGGACATCTGAACACTGAAGCTTTCTTT; CDR3 protein: CSAKGHLNTEAFF
J gene: TRBJ2-1; clone size: many; V gene: TRBV3-1; D gene: TRBD2; CDR3 DNA: TGTGCCAGCAGCCAAGATATTGGGTTCGGGGGGTACAATGAGCAGTTCTTC; CDR3 protein: CASSQDIGFGGYNEQFF
J gene: TRBJ1-1; clone size: many; V gene: TRBV11-1; D gene: TRBD1; CDR3 DNA: TGTGCCAGCAGCCGGACAGGGGGCTCAAAGGCTTTCTTT; CDR3 protein: CASSRTGGSKAFF
J gene: TRBJ2-1; clone size: many; V gene: TRBV24-1; D gene: TRBD2; CDR3 DNA: TGTGCCACCAGTGATTCAGTGGGAGGGTCCTACAATGAGCAGTTCTTC; CDR3 protein: CATSDSVGGSYNEQFF
J gene: TRBJ1-1; clone size: many; V gene: TRBV2; D gene: .; CDR3 DNA: TGTGCCAGCTCCAATGAGGGGAGCACTGAAGCTTTCTTT; CDR3 protein: CASSNEGSTEAFF
J gene: TRBJ2-5; clone size: .; V gene: TRBV20-1; D gene: .; CDR3 DNA: TGCAGTCCCAACAACCGAGAGACCCAGTACTTC; CDR3 protein: CSPNNRETQYF